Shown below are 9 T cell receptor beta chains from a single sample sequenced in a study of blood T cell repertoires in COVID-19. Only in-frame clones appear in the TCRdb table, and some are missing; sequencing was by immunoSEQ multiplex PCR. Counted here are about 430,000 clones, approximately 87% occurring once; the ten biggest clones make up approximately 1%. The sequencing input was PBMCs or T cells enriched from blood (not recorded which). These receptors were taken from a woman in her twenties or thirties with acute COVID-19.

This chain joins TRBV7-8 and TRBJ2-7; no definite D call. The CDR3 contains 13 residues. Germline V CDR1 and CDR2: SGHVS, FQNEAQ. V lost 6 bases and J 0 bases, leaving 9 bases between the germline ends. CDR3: CASRGSPSYEQYF. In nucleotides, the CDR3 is TGTGCCAGCAGGGGCAGCCCCTCCTACGAGCAGTACTTC.

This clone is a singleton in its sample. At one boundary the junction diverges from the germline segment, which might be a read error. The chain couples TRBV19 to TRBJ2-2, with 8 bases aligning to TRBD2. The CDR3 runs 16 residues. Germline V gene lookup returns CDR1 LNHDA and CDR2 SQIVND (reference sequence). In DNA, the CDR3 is TGTGCCAGTAGTAAATACGGGACTAGTAACATCGGGGAGCTGTTTTTT. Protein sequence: CASSKYGTSNIGELFF.

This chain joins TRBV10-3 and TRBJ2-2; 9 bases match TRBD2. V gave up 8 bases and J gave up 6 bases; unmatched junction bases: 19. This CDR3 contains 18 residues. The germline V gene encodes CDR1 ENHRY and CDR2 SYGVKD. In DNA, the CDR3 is TGTGCCATCGGCCGAGCAGAGGGCGGGGGGGCCCTCTCCGGGGAGCTGTTTTTT. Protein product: CAIGRAEGGGALSGELFF.

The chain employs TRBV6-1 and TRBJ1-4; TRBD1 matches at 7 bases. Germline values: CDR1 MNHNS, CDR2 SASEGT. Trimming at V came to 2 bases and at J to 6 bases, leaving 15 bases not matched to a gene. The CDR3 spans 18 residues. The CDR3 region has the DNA TGTGCCAGCAGTGAATTCAAGGAGGGGGCGTTGATTTATGAAAAACTGTTTTTT. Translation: CASSEFKEGALIYEKLFF.

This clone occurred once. The CDR3 reads CASSFGRGQIGPLHF. CDR3 nucleotide sequence: TGTGCCAGCAGCTTCGGCAGGGGACAAATCGGGCCCCTCCACTTT. The rearrangement links TRBV7-9 to TRBJ1-6; tentatively, D is TRBD1 (6 bases). CDR1 and CDR2 (germline): SEHNR, FQNEAQ (reference sequence). The CDR3 runs to 15 residues. V was trimmed by 3 bases and J by 13 bases, leaving 19 bases between them. The full variable domain, in which reference TRBV7-9 and TRBJ1-6 provide the parts outside the CDR3, is DTGVSQNPRHKITKRGQNVTFRCDPISEHNRLYWYRQTLGQGPEFLTYFQNEAQLEKSRLLSDRFSAERPKGSFSTLEIQRTEQGDSAMYLCASSFGRGQIGPLHFGNGTRLTVT.

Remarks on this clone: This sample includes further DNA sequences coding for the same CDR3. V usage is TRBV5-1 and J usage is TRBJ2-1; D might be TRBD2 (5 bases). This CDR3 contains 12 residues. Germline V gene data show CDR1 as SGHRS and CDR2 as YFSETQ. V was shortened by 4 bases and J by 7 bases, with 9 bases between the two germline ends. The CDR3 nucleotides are TGCGCCAGCAGCCTTGGGAGTAATGAGCAGTTCTTC. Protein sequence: CASSLGSNEQFF.

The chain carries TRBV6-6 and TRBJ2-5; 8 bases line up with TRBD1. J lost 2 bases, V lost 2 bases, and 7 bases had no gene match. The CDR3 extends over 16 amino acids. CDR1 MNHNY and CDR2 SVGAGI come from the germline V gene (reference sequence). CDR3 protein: CASSYGDRGSQETQYF. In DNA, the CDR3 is TGTGCCAGCAGTTACGGAGACAGGGGTTCTCAAGAGACCCAGTACTTC.

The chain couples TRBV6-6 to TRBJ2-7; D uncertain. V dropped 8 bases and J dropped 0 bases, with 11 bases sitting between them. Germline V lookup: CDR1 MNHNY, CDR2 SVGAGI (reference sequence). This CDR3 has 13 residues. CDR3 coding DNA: TGTGCCAGCCAACCGGCAGGCTCCTACGAGCAGTACTTC. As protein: CASQPAGSYEQYF.

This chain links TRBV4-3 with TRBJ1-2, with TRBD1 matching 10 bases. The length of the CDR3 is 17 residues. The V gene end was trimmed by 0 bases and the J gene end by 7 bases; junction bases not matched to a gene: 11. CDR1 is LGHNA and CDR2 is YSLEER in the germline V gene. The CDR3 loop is CASSQDVGPGQGLGYTF. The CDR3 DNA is TGCGCCAGCAGCCAAGACGTTGGGCCGGGACAGGGGCTTGGCTACACCTTC.